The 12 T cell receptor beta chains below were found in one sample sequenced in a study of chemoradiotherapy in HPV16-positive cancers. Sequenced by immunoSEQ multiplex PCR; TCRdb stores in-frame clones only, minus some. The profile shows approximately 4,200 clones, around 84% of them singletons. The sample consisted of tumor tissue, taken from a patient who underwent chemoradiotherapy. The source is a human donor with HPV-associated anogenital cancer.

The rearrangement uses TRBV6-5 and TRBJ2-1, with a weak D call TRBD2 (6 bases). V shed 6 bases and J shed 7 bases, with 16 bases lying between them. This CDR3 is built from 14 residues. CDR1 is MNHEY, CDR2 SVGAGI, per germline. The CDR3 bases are TGTGCCAGCAGCAAGGACCGCGCGGGGAATGAGCAGTTCTTC. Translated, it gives CASSKDRAGNEQFF.

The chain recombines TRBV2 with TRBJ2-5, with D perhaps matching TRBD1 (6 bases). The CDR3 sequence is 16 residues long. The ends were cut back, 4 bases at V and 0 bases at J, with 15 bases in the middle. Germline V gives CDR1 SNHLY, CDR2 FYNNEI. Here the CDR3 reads CASSGQDHLYQETQYF. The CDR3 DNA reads TGTGCCAGCAGTGGACAGGACCATCTATACCAAGAGACCCAGTACTTC.

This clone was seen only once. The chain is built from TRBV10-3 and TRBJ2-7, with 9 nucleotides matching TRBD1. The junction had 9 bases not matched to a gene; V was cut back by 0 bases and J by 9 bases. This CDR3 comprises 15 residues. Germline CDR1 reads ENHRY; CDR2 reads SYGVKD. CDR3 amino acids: CAISESGTGSIVQYF. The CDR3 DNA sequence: TGTGCCATCAGTGAGTCCGGGACAGGGTCTATCGTGCAGTACTTC.

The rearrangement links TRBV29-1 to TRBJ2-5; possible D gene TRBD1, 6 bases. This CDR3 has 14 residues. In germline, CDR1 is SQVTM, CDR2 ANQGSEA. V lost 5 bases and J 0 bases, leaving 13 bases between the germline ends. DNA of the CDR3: TGCAGCGTTTGTTTTTGGGACAACCAAGAGACCCAGTACTTC. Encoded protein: CSVCFWDNQETQYF.

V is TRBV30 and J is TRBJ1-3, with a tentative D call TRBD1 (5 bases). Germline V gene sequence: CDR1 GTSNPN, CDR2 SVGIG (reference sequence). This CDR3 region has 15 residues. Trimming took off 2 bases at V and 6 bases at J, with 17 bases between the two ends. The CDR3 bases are TGTGCCTGGAGTCCCCGCGGAGGGGTTGTAAACACCATATATTTT. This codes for CAWSPRGGVVNTIYF.

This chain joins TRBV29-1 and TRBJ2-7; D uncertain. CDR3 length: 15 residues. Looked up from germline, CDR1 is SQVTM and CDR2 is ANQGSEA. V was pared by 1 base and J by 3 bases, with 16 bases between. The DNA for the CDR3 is TGCAGCGTTGAAGGGTTGGCAGAAAGTAACTACGAGCAGTACTTC. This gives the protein CSVEGLAESNYEQYF.

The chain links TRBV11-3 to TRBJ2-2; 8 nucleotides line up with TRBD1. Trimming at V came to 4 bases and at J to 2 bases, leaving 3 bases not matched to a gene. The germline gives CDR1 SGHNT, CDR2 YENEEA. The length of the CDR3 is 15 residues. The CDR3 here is CASSSGQGNTGELFF. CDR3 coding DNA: TGTGCCAGCAGCTCCGGACAGGGAAACACCGGGGAGCTGTTTTTT.

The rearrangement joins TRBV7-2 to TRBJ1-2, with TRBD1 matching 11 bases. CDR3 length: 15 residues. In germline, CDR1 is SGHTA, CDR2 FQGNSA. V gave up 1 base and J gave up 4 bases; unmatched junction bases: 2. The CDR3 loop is CASSLGTGGIYGYTF. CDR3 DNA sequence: TGTGCCAGCAGCTTAGGGACAGGGGGCATCTATGGCTACACCTTC. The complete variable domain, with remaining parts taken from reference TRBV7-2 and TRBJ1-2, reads GAGVSQSPSNKVTEKGKDVELRCDPISGHTALYWYRQSLGQGLEFLIYFQGNSAPDKSGLPSDRFSAERTGGSVSTLTIQRTQQEDSAVYLCASSLGTGGIYGYTFGSGTRLTVV.

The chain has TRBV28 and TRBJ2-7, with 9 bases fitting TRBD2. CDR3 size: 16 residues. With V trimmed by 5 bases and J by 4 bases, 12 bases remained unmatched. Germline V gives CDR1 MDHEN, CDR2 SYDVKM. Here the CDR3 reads CASSARETSGQYEQYF. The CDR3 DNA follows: TGTGCCAGCAGTGCCCGAGAGACTAGCGGCCAATACGAGCAGTACTTC.

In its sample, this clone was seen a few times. Here the CDR3 DNA reads TGTGCCAGAAGTCCCTACTCGCGGGCGATAGCCAAAAACATTCAGTACTTC. Amino acid sequence: CARSPYSRAIAKNIQYF. The chain joins TRBV7-5 to TRBJ2-4; TRBD2 is the table's D call, not checked against the DNA. TRBV7-5 is reported as a pseudogene. The CDR3 is 17 residues long.

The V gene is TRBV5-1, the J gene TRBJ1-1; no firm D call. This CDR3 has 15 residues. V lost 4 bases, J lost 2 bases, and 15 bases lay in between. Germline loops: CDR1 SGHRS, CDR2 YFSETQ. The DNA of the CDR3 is TGCGCCAGCAGCCCGTTTATGAGTATTAACACTGAAGCTTTCTTT. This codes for CASSPFMSINTEAFF.

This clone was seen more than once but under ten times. The CDR3 region is CASSQGTGPYEQYF. In DNA, the CDR3 is TGTGCCAGCTCACAGGGAACAGGACCCTACGAGCAGTACTTC. The chain uses TRBV18 and TRBJ2-7; perhaps TRBD1 as D (5 bases). The germline CDR1 and CDR2 sequences are KGHSH and LQKENI. The CDR3 has 14 residues. V was cut by 4 bases and J by 2 bases, with 12 bases left in between.